A single sample gave rise to the 27 T cell receptor beta chains below, sequenced in a study of blood T cells in healthy people across ages. Alongside a J-beta primer mix, a sample-barcoded 5' primer served in a second PCR lasting about 6 to 11 cycles. In TCRdb, the 5' RACE reads were re-called with MiXCR into one record per CDR3 protein. This table holds about 1.4 million distinct CDR3 sequences, roughly 59% found once. The sequencing sample was made of blood. The receptor source for this set is a man aged 18 to 29 in good health.

J is TRBJ2-1 and V is TRBV27, with D maybe TRBD1 (6 bases). Germline CDR1 is MNHEY and CDR2 is SMNVEV (reference sequence). The ends were cut back, 6 bases at V and 8 bases at J, with 17 bases in the middle. This CDR3 comprises 14 residues. This chain's CDR3 is CASRMVGAGDEQFF. In nucleotides, the CDR3 is TGTGCCAGCAGGATGGTGGGGGCAGGGGATGAGCAGTTCTTC.

The chain links TRBV6-5 to TRBJ2-1; 11 bases align to TRBD2. V gave up 0 bases and J gave up 12 bases; unmatched junction bases: 4. The CDR3 length is 14 residues. Germline CDR1 MNHEY, CDR2 SVGAGI. The CDR3 bases are TGTGCCAGCAGTTACTCTCTAGCGGGAGGAGGGCAGTTCTTC. This encodes CASSYSLAGGGQFF.

This chain links TRBV29-1 with TRBJ2-7, with D perhaps assigned TRBD1 or TRBD2 (7 bases each). Deletions cut 4 bases from V and 5 bases from J, with 15 bases between. Germline CDR1 SQVTM, CDR2 ANQGSEA. There are 13 residues in the CDR3. CDR3 in amino acids: CSVVAAGGDEQYF. DNA for the CDR3: TGCAGCGTTGTAGCAGCAGGGGGGGACGAGCAGTACTTC.

The V and J genes are TRBV20-1 and TRBJ2-7; perhaps TRBD2 as D (5 bases). The V end lost 6 bases, the J end lost 2 bases, and 23 bases lay between the germline ends. The germline V gene encodes CDR1 DFQATT and CDR2 SNEGSKA (reference sequence). The CDR3 sequence is 16 residues long. This CDR3 reads CSAEDWERSTTYEQYF. The CDR3, as DNA: TGCAGTGCAGAGGACTGGGAGCGGAGTACCACCTACGAGCAGTACTTC.

The chain has TRBV5-1 and TRBJ2-1, with a tentative D call TRBD2 (6 bases). Germline CDR1 SGHRS, CDR2 YFSETQ. Trimming removed 4 bases at V and 0 bases at J, with 14 bases between. This CDR3 has 16 amino acids. The CDR3 DNA sequence: TGCGCCAGCAGCAACAAGCTAGCGTACTCCTACAATGAGCAGTTCTTC. It yields the protein CASSNKLAYSYNEQFF.

The sample holds one count of this clonotype. The chain joins TRBV25-1 to TRBJ2-7, with 7 bases lining up with TRBD1. The CDR3 length is 14 residues. Trimming removed 8 bases from V and 3 bases from J; junction bases left unmatched: 10. The germline gives CDR1 MGHDK, CDR2 SYGVNS. CDR3 residues: CASLSQGESYEQYF. CDR3 sequence (DNA): TGTGCCAGCCTGTCCCAGGGGGAGAGCTACGAGCAGTACTTC.

V gene TRBV29-1 combines with J gene TRBJ2-1; the match to TRBD2 covers 8 bases. Germline V CDR1 and CDR2: SQVTM, ANQGSEA. CDR3 size: 16 residues. The V segment lost 1 base and the J segment 0 bases; nucleotides outside the gene matches: 5. In DNA form, the CDR3 reads TGCAGCGTTGAAGGGACGGGGGGGCTCTCCTACAATGAGCAGTTCTTC. Its protein is CSVEGTGGLSYNEQFF.

In its sample, this clonotype was seen a few times. The chain uses TRBV4-1 and TRBJ2-1; 10 nucleotides agree with TRBD2. The J segment lost 7 bases and the V segment lost 0 bases, leaving 3 bases of the junction unmatched. Germline V gene lookup returns CDR1 MGHRA and CDR2 YSYEKL. The CDR3 has 15 residues. In nucleotides, the CDR3 is TGCGCCAGCAGCCAAGAACTAGCGGGAAATAATGAGCAGTTCTTC. Protein: CASSQELAGNNEQFF.

This clonotype was observed a handful of times. The rearrangement links TRBV7-2 to TRBJ2-4; 7 bases are a match to TRBD2. Judging by the DNA end, TRBJ2-7 fits better; the J call may be wrong. This CDR3 comprises 15 residues. Germline V CDR1 and CDR2: SGHTA, FQGNSA. The CDR3 protein is CASSQPGRGGSEQYF. The CDR3 DNA reads as TGTGCCAGCAGCCAGCCTGGGCGGGGAGGGTCCGAGCAGTACTTC.

V usage is TRBV2 and J usage is TRBJ2-3, with 11 nucleotides matching TRBD2. This CDR3 contains 17 residues. V was clipped by 7 bases and J by 4 bases; unmatched bases: 13. Germline V gene sequence: CDR1 SNHLY, CDR2 FYNNEI. CDR3 nucleotide sequence: TGTGCCAGCAACCCCGGGGTAGCGGGAGGGCCGTCAGATACGCAGTATTTT. Residues: CASNPGVAGGPSDTQYF.

V and J are TRBV7-9 and TRBJ2-7; 9 positions agree with TRBD2. Per germline, CDR1 SEHNR and CDR2 FQNEAQ (reference sequence). V lost 2 bases to trimming and J lost 1 base; unmatched junction nucleotides: 9. The CDR3 is made up of 17 amino acids. CDR3 amino acids: CASSLSAGGIGSYEQYF. CDR3 in DNA: TGTGCCAGCAGCTTATCAGCGGGAGGCATCGGTTCCTACGAGCAGTACTTC. Supplemented by reference TRBV7-9 and TRBJ2-7, the full variable domain reads DTGVSQNPRHKITKRGQNVTFRCDPISEHNRLYWYRQTLGQGPEFLTYFQNEAQLEKSRLLSDRFSAERPKGSFSTLEIQRTEQGDSAMYLCASSLSAGGIGSYEQYFGPGTRLTVT.

This chain connects TRBV6-1 to TRBJ1-2; TRBD1 matches at 7 bases. J gave up 9 bases and V 5 bases, and 15 bases lay outside the gene matches. The CDR3 has 15 residues. In germline, CDR1 is MNHNS, CDR2 SASEGT. CDR3 sequence (DNA): TGTGCCAGCAGTCCCCGACAGGGAAGGATTGGAAGCTACACCTTC. It is translated as CASSPRQGRIGSYTF.

J is TRBJ1-3 and V is TRBV6-1, with D uncertain. The V gene lost 2 bases and the J gene lost 9 bases, with 8 bases spanning the gap. The CDR3 length is 12 residues. CDR1 is MNHNS, CDR2 SASEGT, per germline. CDR3: CASSELVGTIYF. CDR3 sequence (DNA): TGTGCCAGCAGTGAATTAGTCGGCACCATATATTTT.

The CDR3 DNA follows: TGTGCCAGCAGCCAGCCGGAAAGGGACACTGAAGCTTTCTTT. It encodes CASSQPERDTEAFF. The chain couples TRBV5-4 to TRBJ1-1; D not resolved. Germline-derived CDR1 and CDR2 are SGHNT and YYREEE (reference sequence). The CDR3 runs to 14 residues. Deletions cut 4 bases from V and 3 bases from J, with 13 bases between.

V gene TRBV7-9 combines with J gene TRBJ2-7; maybe TRBD1 (6 bases). The closer fit of TRBJ2-5 to the DNA end suggests the J call may be wrong. The CDR3 is 14 amino acids. Germline values: CDR1 SEHNR, CDR2 FQNEAQ (reference sequence). The CDR3 coding sequence is TGTGCCAGCAGCTTACAGGGGCAGTTAGAGACCCAGTACTTC. Translated, it gives CASSLQGQLETQYF.

The genes are TRBV20-1 and TRBJ2-1, with 11 bases fitting TRBD2. Germline assignment: CDR1 DFQATT and CDR2 SNEGSKA (reference sequence). Losses at the gene ends were 6 bases for V and 7 bases for J; bases not matched to a gene: 11. The CDR3 spans 15 residues. This CDR3 is CSADSLAGGPNEQFF. In nucleotides, the CDR3 is TGCAGTGCCGACTCCTTAGCGGGGGGGCCGAATGAGCAGTTCTTC.

The gene calls are TRBV20-1 and TRBJ1-5, with 7 bases fitting TRBD1. Germline V gene data show CDR1 as DFQATT and CDR2 as SNEGSKA (reference sequence). CDR3 length equals 16 residues. J lost 7 bases, V lost 7 bases, and 19 bases had no gene match. CDR3 nucleotide sequence: TGCAGTGTTAAGACCTGGACAGGTCGATTGTGGCAGCCCCAGCATTTT. Its protein is CSVKTWTGRLWQPQHF.

The rearrangement joins TRBV6-2 or TRBV6-3 to TRBJ1-2; a weak D match, TRBD1 (5 bases). CDR1 and CDR2 from the germline V gene are MNHEY and SVGEGT. The CDR3 contains 14 residues. CDR3 sequence reads: CGPGLEALAVGYTF. The CDR3 DNA reads TGTGGCCCAGGGCTCGAGGCCCTCGCCGTTGGCTACACCTTC.

This clonotype has a single count. The gene calls are TRBV20-1 and TRBJ1-6; perhaps TRBD1 as D (6 bases). Germline V gene lookup returns CDR1 DFQATT and CDR2 SNEGSKA (reference sequence). Trimming took 1 base from V and 10 from J, leaving 26 bases between them. The CDR3 has 18 residues. The CDR3 nucleotides read TGCAGTGCTAGAGTCGGGGTACGATCCAAGGGGGTCGGGTCACCCCTCCACTTT. Encoded protein: CSARVGVRSKGVGSPLHF.

This chain joins TRBV6-1 and TRBJ2-7; the match to TRBD2 covers 12 bases. Looked up from germline, CDR1 is MNHNS and CDR2 is SASEGT. V shed 1 base and J 5 bases; nucleotides not matched to a gene: 3. This CDR3 comprises 15 residues. Here the CDR3 reads CASSEETSGSDEQYF. The CDR3 DNA follows: TGTGCCAGCAGTGAAGAGACTAGCGGGAGTGACGAGCAGTACTTC.

The sample holds one count of this clonotype. The chain has TRBV20-1 and TRBJ2-7, with D possibly being TRBD2 (6 bases). The V end was cut by 6 bases, the J end by 4 bases, with 16 bases between. The CDR3 sequence is 13 residues long. The germline CDR1 and CDR2 sequences are DFQATT and SNEGSKA (reference sequence). In DNA form, the CDR3 reads TGCAGTGCCAACCTCGGGGGTACGTACGAGCAGTACTTC. It encodes CSANLGGTYEQYF.

This clonotype was recorded a few times. The V call is TRBV3-1, the J call TRBJ2-7, with 7 nucleotides matching TRBD2. J gave up 6 bases and V 1 base, and 3 bases lay outside the gene matches. Germline CDR1 LGHDT, CDR2 YNNKEL (reference sequence). The CDR3 loop spans 13 amino acids. The CDR3 reads CASSQVGRGEQYF. In DNA form, the CDR3 reads TGTGCCAGCAGCCAAGTGGGGAGGGGCGAGCAGTACTTC.

This clonotype was seen only once. The chain joins TRBV29-1 to TRBJ2-5, with D possibly being TRBD1 or TRBD2 (5 bases each). This CDR3 is built from 19 residues. Germline V gene lookup returns CDR1 SQVTM and CDR2 ANQGSEA. V shed 0 bases and J shed 1 base, with 24 bases lying between them. The CDR3 sequence: CSVEDLRGAVPFPQETQYF. The DNA for the CDR3 is TGCAGCGTTGAAGATCTTCGAGGGGCTGTCCCCTTCCCCCAAGAGACCCAGTACTTC.

The chain is built from TRBV5-1 and TRBJ2-2; 9 nucleotides agree with TRBD2. The CDR3 runs 15 residues. Germline V gene sequence: CDR1 SGHRS, CDR2 YFSETQ. Trimming removed 4 bases from V and 3 bases from J; junction bases left unmatched: 4. CDR3 sequence: CASSGTSRDTGELFF. CDR3 nucleotide sequence: TGCGCCAGCAGCGGGACTAGCAGAGACACCGGGGAGCTGTTTTTT. Together with reference TRBV5-1 and TRBJ2-2, the CDR3 gives the full variable domain: KAGVTQTPRYLIKTRGQQVTLSCSPISGHRSVSWYQQTPGQGLQFLFEYFSETQRNKGNFPGRFSGRQFSNSRSEMNVSTLELGDSALYLCASSGTSRDTGELFFGEGSRLTVL.

The chain couples TRBV6-6 to TRBJ1-6, with 7 bases aligning to TRBD1. Germline CDR1 reads MNHNY; CDR2 reads SVGAGI (reference sequence). The V gene end was trimmed by 5 bases and the J gene end by 9 bases; junction bases not matched to a gene: 4. CDR3 length equals 13 residues. CDR3 sequence reads: CASSITGASPLHF. The CDR3 nucleotides read TGTGCCAGCAGTATAACAGGGGCTTCACCCCTCCACTTT.

The chain has TRBV4-1 and TRBJ2-1, with 7 bases fitting TRBD2. J was trimmed by 4 bases and V by 6 bases; bases with no gene match: 6. Germline lookup yields CDR1 MGHRA and CDR2 YSYEKL. There are 14 residues in the CDR3. CDR3 coding DNA: TGCGCCAGCAGTCTACTAGCGACATACAATGAGCAGTTCTTC. It translates to CASSLLATYNEQFF.

The chain joins TRBV7-9 to TRBJ2-4; 7 bases fit TRBD1. The CDR3 is 14 amino acids. The V and J ends lost 5 bases and 15 bases, in that order; junction bases with no gene match: 16. CDR1 and CDR2 (germline): SEHNR, FQNEAQ (reference sequence). The CDR3 spells CASSRGQVTGELYF. In DNA form, the CDR3 reads TGTGCCAGCAGCCGCGGACAGGTCACCGGGGAGCTGTACTTC. Together with reference TRBV7-9 and TRBJ2-4, the CDR3 gives the full variable domain: DTGVSQNPRHKITKRGQNVTFRCDPISEHNRLYWYRQTLGQGPEFLTYFQNEAQLEKSRLLSDRFSAERPKGSFSTLEIQRTEQGDSAMYLCASSRGQVTGELYFGAGTRLSVL.